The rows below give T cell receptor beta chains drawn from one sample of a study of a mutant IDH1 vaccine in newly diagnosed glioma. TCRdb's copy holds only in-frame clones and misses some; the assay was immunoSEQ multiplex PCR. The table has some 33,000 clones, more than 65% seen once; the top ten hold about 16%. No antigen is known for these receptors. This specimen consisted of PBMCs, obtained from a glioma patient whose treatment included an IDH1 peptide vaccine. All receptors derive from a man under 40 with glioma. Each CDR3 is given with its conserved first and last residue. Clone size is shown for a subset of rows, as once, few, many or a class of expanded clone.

CDR3: CASSSLAAFSTDTQYF
size: .
V: TRBV27
J: TRBJ2-3

CDR3: CASSNLDRVSRSNQPQHF
size: once
V: TRBV21-1
J: TRBJ1-5

CDR3: CASSVDPSGTYNEQFF
size: .
V: TRBV9
J: TRBJ2-1

CDR3: CASSRGGTSGYNEQFF
size: once
V: TRBV9
J: TRBJ2-1

CDR3: CASSIMSWDYGYTF
size: .
V: TRBV19
J: TRBJ1-2

CDR3: CASRSTRTLKHCGDRGLCYGYTF
size: .
V: TRBV2
J: TRBJ1-2

CDR3: CASSIVRGRAGELFF
size: few
V: TRBV19
J: TRBJ2-2

CDR3: CASSFRGEAFF
size: once
V: TRBV7-9
J: TRBJ1-1

CDR3: CSVSGTHTGELFF
size: .
V: TRBV29-1
J: TRBJ2-2

CDR3: CASSSGQNTEAFF
size: .
V: TRBV9
J: TRBJ1-1